This paragraph reports one TCR beta chain. Its target is not known. These data are taken from a study of beta chain features in type 1 diabetes. Study-wide background: No age, gender or cell yield differences were seen between patients and healthy donors.

Broader study findings: PCR might pick shorter templates more often, in the same way for patients and controls.

Expressed TCRB transcripts were sequenced, since all the RNA that had been isolated was reverse transcribed. The method was immunoSEQ multiplex PCR; TCRdb's version includes in-frame clones alone and lacks a portion of them. This table holds some 410,000 clones, approximately 15% found once. The trim removed 2 bases at V and 5 bases at J, leaving 6 bases unmatched. Germline CDR1 SGHTA, CDR2 FQGNSA. CDR3 size: 17 residues. Sorting based on CD45RO/CCR7/CD25/CD127/CD95/CD27 separated CD4+ naive, central memory, regulatory and stem cell-like memory cells. This TCR was recovered from a man aged 25-40 years in good health. Sample: naive CD4+ T cells from blood. This rearrangement joins TRBV7-2 to TRBJ2-3; TRBD2 aligns across 14 bases. The CDR3 nucleotides are TGTGCCAGCAGCTTATCGGGACTAGCGGGAGCTTTAGATACGCAGTATTTT. Amino acids: CASSLSGLAGALDTQYF.